The clone carrying this T cell receptor beta chain was seen a handful of times. Its antigen is still unknown. Method: immunoSEQ multiplex PCR; TCRdb's copy keeps in-frame clones and lacks some. Among tens of thousands of clones listed, roughly 80% were seen once. The data stem from a study of radiation and T cells in renal cell carcinoma. Study-wide results and limits: Baseline intratumoral clonotype presence is unknown without pretreatment biopsies.

The time point was: blood 4 weeks post-SBRT, at nephrectomy. Treatment given: 15 Gy SBRT to primary tumor, nephrectomy 4 weeks later. Nephrectomy followed 15 Gy stereotactic body radiation by 4 weeks. Radiation-treated patients gave blood at baseline, week 2 and week 4. The tumor was a clear cell renal cell carcinoma. Here the sequenced sample was blood, taken from a patient whose treatment included radiotherapy and nephrectomy. The source of this sequence is a woman aged 60 to 75 with renal cell carcinoma.

The CDR3 is CASRTLRNTEAFF. The CDR3 DNA sequence: TGTGCCAGCAGGACACTAAGGAACACTGAAGCTTTCTTT. This chain joins TRBV11-2 and TRBJ1-1; the D is unclear. This CDR3 comprises 13 residues. CDR1 is SGHAT, CDR2 FQNNGV, per germline. V was shortened by 6 bases and J by 1 base, with 9 bases between the two germline ends.